The clone carrying this T cell receptor (beta chain) has at least ten counts. This entry belongs to a study of CD8+CD57+ T cells in acquired aplastic anemia. Germline CDR1 SGDLS, CDR2 YYNGEE. CDR3 size: 15 residues. V was pared by 3 bases and J by 4 bases, with 4 bases of the junction left unmatched. Profiling of TCR beta VDJ combinations and CDR3 sequences used genomic DNA as template. TCRdb reanalysed the reads using MiXCR and keeps one entry per CDR3 protein. The table has 80,000 or so distinct CDR3 sequences, around 42% seen once. This chain connects TRBV9 to TRBJ2-6; the match to TRBD2 covers 7 bases. The source of this sequence is a human donor in good health, serving as a control. Source material: sorted CD4+, CD8+, or CD8+CD57+ T cells (not recorded which) from PBMCs. CDR3 protein: CASSGSGTGANVLTF. In DNA form, the CDR3 reads TGTGCCAGCAGCGGGAGCGGGACCGGGGCCAACGTCCTGACTTTC.